This entry lists 20 T cell receptor beta chains sequenced from one sample in a study of cytomegalovirus exposure and HLA in healthy donors (dated by TCRdb to between 2016 and 2019). The protocol used for the library was the immunoSEQ multiplex PCR assay. The multiplex PCR relied on a mix of 60 forward primers for TCR Vbeta segments and 13 reverse primers for TCR Jbeta segments. Imported from immuneACCESS, the table was reduced by TCRdb to in-frame sequences with V and J called. These copies leave out some clones; in studies compared against another copy, an unresolved V gene accounts for under half, and the cause of the remainder is not known. This sample comprises approximately 210,000 clones, roughly 82% of them detected only once. 6% of the sample lies in the top ten. The sequenced material came from PBMCs. These receptors originate from a man in his forties in good health and CMV-seropositive.

The V call is TRBV6-5, the J call TRBJ2-7; a possible D gene is TRBD2 (5 bases). The CDR3 spans 15 residues. CDR1 is MNHEY and CDR2 is SVGAGI in the germline V gene. Trimming pared 0 bases from V and 3 bases from J, leaving 12 bases between. The CDR3 DNA reads as TGTGCCAGCAGTTACTCGTCAGGCGGAGGCTACGAGCAGTACGTC. Protein product: CASSYSSGGGYEQYV.

This chain links TRBV19 with TRBJ2-6; 7 positions match TRBD1. J was trimmed by 0 bases and V by 5 bases; bases with no gene match: 7. This CDR3 has 17 residues. Germline CDR1 LNHDA, CDR2 SQIVND (reference sequence). The CDR3 here is CASSSTGPYSGANVLTF. DNA for the CDR3: TGTGCCAGTAGTTCGACAGGGCCCTACTCTGGGGCCAACGTCCTGACTTTC.

CDR3 sequence (DNA): TGCGCCAGCAGCTTGCCGGGACAGGGCCACGAGCAGTACTTC. It yields the protein CASSLPGQGHEQYF. This rearrangement joins TRBV5-1 to TRBJ2-7, with 9 bases fitting TRBD1. Trimming took 1 base from V and 5 from J; bases not matched to a gene: 4. Germline assignment: CDR1 SGHRS and CDR2 YFSETQ. This CDR3 is 14 amino acids long. The full variable domain, its missing parts supplied by reference TRBV5-1 and TRBJ2-7, is KAGVTQTPRYLIKTRGQQVTLSCSPISGHRSVSWYQQTPGQGLQFLFEYFSETQRNKGNFPGRFSGRQFSNSRSEMNVSTLELGDSALYLCASSLPGQGHEQYFGPGTRLTVT.

V gene TRBV15 combines with J gene TRBJ1-4; unclear D gene. The V gene lost 0 bases and the J gene lost 0 bases, with 8 bases spanning the gap. The CDR3 is made up of 16 amino acids. Germline CDR1 and CDR2: LNHNV and YYDKDF (reference sequence). CDR3 residues: CATSRDPRATNEKLFF. In nucleotides, the CDR3 is TGTGCCACCAGCAGAGATCCACGGGCAACTAATGAAAAACTGTTTTTT.

CDR3 nucleotide sequence: TGTGCCAGCACCAAGGGGTCGGGCTCCTACGAGCAGTACTTC. Translating gives CASTKGSGSYEQYF. The chain joins TRBV28 to TRBJ2-7; D might be TRBD1 (5 bases). Germline CDR1 is MDHEN and CDR2 is SYDVKM. V lost 7 bases to trimming and J lost 0 bases, with 13 bases between them. CDR3 size: 14 residues. Together with reference TRBV28 and TRBJ2-7, the CDR3 gives the full variable domain: DVKVTQSSRYLVKRTGEKVFLECVQDMDHENMFWYRQDPGLGLRLIYFSYDVKMKEKGDIPEGYSVSREKKERFSLILESASTNQTSMYLCASTKGSGSYEQYFGPGTRLTVT.

This rearrangement joins TRBV7-9 to TRBJ1-1; TRBD1 matches at 7 bases. The V gene's germline CDR1 is SEHNR and CDR2 FQNEAQ (reference sequence). V was pared by 1 base and J by 1 base, with 3 bases of the junction left unmatched. This CDR3 is 15 amino acids long. CDR3 sequence reads: CASSLVQGSNTEAFF. The CDR3 DNA reads as TGTGCCAGCAGCTTAGTACAGGGGTCGAACACTGAAGCTTTCTTT.

The chain couples TRBV4-2 to TRBJ2-3; 8 bases are a match to TRBD2. J was trimmed by 6 bases and V by 4 bases; bases with no gene match: 9. Germline V gene data show CDR1 as LGHNA and CDR2 as YNFKEQ. This CDR3 region has 15 residues. The CDR3 sequence: CASSPSREGFDTQYF. Written as DNA, the CDR3 is TGTGCCAGCAGCCCGTCCCGGGAGGGCTTTGATACGCAGTATTTT.

V is TRBV10-2 and J is TRBJ2-6; D is uncertain. CDR1 and CDR2 from the germline V gene are WSHSY and SAAADI. The CDR3 runs 14 residues. V shed 3 bases and J shed 0 bases, with 3 bases lying between them. The CDR3 loop is CASSDGSGANVLTF. CDR3 nucleotide sequence: TGCGCCAGCAGTGACGGCTCTGGGGCCAACGTCCTGACTTTC.

The chain couples TRBV5-1 to TRBJ2-1; 10 bases align to TRBD2. V lost 0 bases and J lost 8; bases outside the gene matches: 2. CDR1 is SGHRS, CDR2 YFSETQ, per germline. The CDR3 is 14 amino acids. The chain's CDR3 is CASSLEAGGDEQFF. The DNA of the CDR3 is TGCGCCAGCAGCTTGGAAGCGGGAGGGGATGAGCAGTTCTTC.

The gene calls are TRBV6-1 and TRBJ1-2; D ambiguous. Trimming shortened V by 0 bases and J by 8 bases, and 16 bases separated the two germline ends. The CDR3 loop spans 15 amino acids. Germline CDR1 reads MNHNS; CDR2 reads SASEGT. The CDR3 DNA reads as TGTGCCAGCAGTGAAGCAGGACTATTAATCGGGGGCTACACCTTC. This sequence encodes CASSEAGLLIGGYTF.

The chain employs TRBV19 and TRBJ2-1, with a possible D match to TRBD2 (6 bases). With 5 bases removed from V and 8 bases from J, the gap between germline ends came to 19 bases. CDR3 size: 15 residues. Germline V gene sequence: CDR1 LNHDA, CDR2 SQIVND (reference sequence). The CDR3 DNA sequence: TGTGCCAGTAGTCCTCTAGCGCGAGTGGAGGATGAGCAGTTCTTC. Translating it yields CASSPLARVEDEQFF.

The CDR3 loop is CAWSSLLRDRANTEAFF. The DNA of the CDR3 is TGTGCCTGGAGCTCTCTTTTGCGGGACAGGGCGAACACTGAAGCTTTCTTT. The chain is built from TRBV30 and TRBJ1-1; TRBD1 aligns across 9 bases. The ends lost 3 bases at V and 1 base at J; junction bases unmatched: 12. Germline V gene lookup returns CDR1 GTSNPN and CDR2 SVGIG (reference sequence). The CDR3 consists of 17 residues.

The V gene is TRBV4-1, the J gene TRBJ2-7, with 10 bases that match TRBD2. V dropped 0 bases and J dropped 2; count of bases not matched to a gene: 4. The germline gives CDR1 MGHRA, CDR2 YSYEKL. CDR3 length equals 16 residues. The CDR3 DNA reads TGCGCCAGCAGCCAAGATCCCGGGACTAGCGCCTACGAGCAGTACTTC. It yields the protein CASSQDPGTSAYEQYF.

There are a few counts of this clone. This chain connects TRBV5-1 to TRBJ2-7; 12 positions agree with TRBD1. The CDR3 loop spans 15 amino acids. The V segment lost 4 bases and the J segment 4 bases; nucleotides outside the gene matches: 6. Per germline, CDR1 SGHRS and CDR2 YFSETQ. The chain's CDR3 is CASSIGTGGGYEQYF. DNA for the CDR3: TGCGCCAGCAGCATCGGGACAGGGGGCGGGTACGAGCAGTACTTC.

The rearrangement uses TRBV11-2 and TRBJ2-5; TRBD2 agrees at 9 bases. Trimming removed 2 bases from V and 4 bases from J; junction bases left unmatched: 11. This CDR3 comprises 17 residues. Germline CDR1 is SGHAT and CDR2 is FQNNGV. CDR3: CASSLWVGGRAVETQYF. CDR3 sequence (DNA): TGTGCCAGCAGCTTATGGGTCGGCGGGAGGGCCGTAGAGACCCAGTACTTC. The complete variable domain, with remaining parts taken from reference TRBV11-2 and TRBJ2-5, reads EAGVAQSPRYKIIEKRQSVAFWCNPISGHATLYWYQQILGQGPKLLIQFQNNGVVDDSQLPKDRFSAERLKGVDSTLKIQPAKLEDSAVYLCASSLWVGGRAVETQYFGPGTRLLVL.

The chain is built from TRBV6-5 and TRBJ2-7; D is unresolved. Trimming took 0 bases from V and 3 from J, leaving 9 bases between them. This CDR3 is 14 amino acids long. The germline V gene encodes CDR1 MNHEY and CDR2 SVGAGI. The CDR3 spells CASSYSWQDYEQYF. The DNA of the CDR3 is TGTGCCAGCAGTTACTCGTGGCAGGACTACGAGCAGTACTTC.

This clone has only a few counts. The V and J genes are TRBV10-3 and TRBJ1-1; a possible D gene is TRBD1 (6 bases). CDR1 is ENHRY, CDR2 SYGVKD, per germline. The CDR3 has 15 residues. V was clipped by 1 base and J by 0 bases, with 9 bases between them. The CDR3 nucleotides read TGTGCCATCAGTGAGTTCACAGGGTTGAACACTGAAGCTTTCTTT. Amino acids: CAISEFTGLNTEAFF.

The chain employs TRBV6-5 and TRBJ1-1, with D tentatively TRBD1 (6 bases). The ends were cut back, 0 bases at V and 4 bases at J, with 9 bases in the middle. CDR3 length equals 14 residues. Germline V gives CDR1 MNHEY, CDR2 SVGAGI. CDR3 protein: CASSYSGGATEAFF. The CDR3 DNA sequence: TGTGCCAGCAGTTACTCCGGGGGGGCCACTGAAGCTTTCTTT.

This clone was seen only once. This chain uses TRBV4-2 with TRBJ2-1, with 7 bases fitting TRBD2. The CDR3 is 15 amino acids. Germline values: CDR1 LGHNA, CDR2 YNFKEQ. Trimming removed 3 bases from V and 3 bases from J; junction bases left unmatched: 5. DNA of the CDR3: TGTGCCAGCAGCCAGTTGGCTAGCGGCTACAATGAGCAGTTCTTC. Translated, it gives CASSQLASGYNEQFF.

The chain links TRBV7-3 to TRBJ1-4; 9 bases match TRBD1. From germline, CDR1 is SGHTA and CDR2 FQGTGA. Trimming cost V 5 bases and J 8 bases; bases outside gene matches: 3. The CDR3 runs to 13 residues. CDR3 residues: CASSDRGNEKLFF. The CDR3 DNA sequence: TGTGCCAGCAGCGACAGGGGGAACGAAAAACTGTTTTTT.